Below, 8 T cell receptor beta chains from the same sample are listed, as sequenced in a study of blood T cells in healthy people across ages. A second about 6 to 12 cycle PCR used barcoded and J-beta primers. TCRdb called the 5' RACE reads again in MiXCR, with one record for every CDR3 protein. The sample has some 930,000 distinct CDR3 sequences; under 35% are singletons. The data also belong to a second study, concerning T cells of mothers and their children.

Sequencing used blood. Source of these receptors: a woman aged 35 to 49 in good health.

Comment on this clonotype: A much larger clone differs from this one at a single base, so this may be a read error. The chain combines TRBV7-9 with TRBJ2-1; no definite D call. The CDR3 is made up of 15 amino acids. In germline, CDR1 is SEHNR, CDR2 FQNEAQ (reference sequence). Trimming stripped 5 bases from V and 3 bases from J, with 14 bases between. The CDR3 DNA is TGTGCCAGCAGCGGAGACAAGGGTCTCTACAATGAGCAGTTCTTC. Translation: CASSGDKGLYNEQFF. The full variable domain, rest sourced from reference TRBV7-9 and TRBJ2-1, is DTGVSQNPRHKITKRGQNVTFRCDPISEHNRLYWYRQTLGQGPEFLTYFQNEAQLEKSRLLSDRFSAERPKGSFSTLEIQRTEQGDSAMYLCASSGDKGLYNEQFFGPGTRLTVL.

The chain carries TRBV3-1 and TRBJ1-4; D not resolved. The ends were cut back, 4 bases at V and 0 bases at J, with 12 bases in the middle. CDR1 and CDR2 from the germline V gene are LGHDT and YNNKEL (reference sequence). This CDR3 comprises 16 residues. Here the CDR3 DNA reads TGTGCCAGCAGCCGCCTCGCAGGTCCAACTAATGAAAAACTGTTTTTT. Translated: CASSRLAGPTNEKLFF.

This clonotype occurred a few times. V and J are TRBV20-1 and TRBJ2-7; D is perhaps TRBD1 or TRBD2 (5 bases each). Trimming stripped 3 bases from V and 2 bases from J, with 20 bases between. Looked up from germline, CDR1 is DFQATT and CDR2 is SNEGSKA (reference sequence). The CDR3 runs to 16 residues. The CDR3, as DNA: TGCAGTGCTAGGGGGGAGACAAACCCCCTAACCTACGAGCAGTACTTC. It is translated as CSARGETNPLTYEQYF.

Only a few counts were recorded for this clonotype. The J gene is TRBJ1-1, the V gene TRBV4-2, with D perhaps matching TRBD1 (5 bases). This CDR3 is built from 15 residues. Germline assignment: CDR1 LGHNA and CDR2 YNFKEQ. V was trimmed by 1 base and J by 3 bases, leaving 12 bases between them. The CDR3 sequence is CASSQVGPRDTEAFF. For the CDR3, the DNA is TGTGCCAGCAGCCAAGTGGGACCGCGAGACACTGAAGCTTTCTTT.

The table lists this clonotype with a few counts. CDR3 sequence (DNA): TGCAGTGCTAGAGATGCAGCGGGGGAGAGCACAGATACGCAGTATTTT. Translating it yields CSARDAAGESTDTQYF. The chain is built from TRBV20-1 and TRBJ2-3; TRBD2 agrees at 8 bases. This CDR3 has 16 residues. Trimming removed 0 bases from V and 0 bases from J; junction bases left unmatched: 5. Germline CDR1 DFQATT, CDR2 SNEGSKA (reference sequence).

This clonotype occurred a few times. This chain joins TRBV27 and TRBJ1-6; D is uncertain. The CDR3 runs 12 residues. V was trimmed by 5 bases and J by 9 bases, leaving 8 bases between them. Looked up from germline, CDR1 is MNHEY and CDR2 is SMNVEV (reference sequence). The CDR3 is CASSPPGSPLHF. CDR3 DNA: TGTGCCAGCAGTCCACCCGGTTCACCCCTCCACTTT.

This sequence joins TRBV18 and TRBJ2-1, with 10 bases lining up with TRBD2. CDR3 length: 17 residues. Germline assignment: CDR1 KGHSH and CDR2 LQKENI. The V gene end was trimmed by 4 bases and the J gene end by 6 bases; junction bases not matched to a gene: 12. The CDR3 DNA reads TGTGCCAGCTCACAACTAGCGGGGAAAGCCAGCGGCAATGAGCAGTTCTTC. This encodes CASSQLAGKASGNEQFF.

This clonotype was seen ten or more times. The chain couples TRBV5-1 to TRBJ2-7, with D unclear. Germline V gene sequence: CDR1 SGHRS, CDR2 YFSETQ. This CDR3 is 14 amino acids long. The germline V and J ends were trimmed by 0 bases and 5 bases, with 12 bases remaining between them. The DNA of the CDR3 is TGCGCCAGCAGCTTGGGAGACACCTGGGACGAGCAGTACTTC. Translating it yields CASSLGDTWDEQYF.